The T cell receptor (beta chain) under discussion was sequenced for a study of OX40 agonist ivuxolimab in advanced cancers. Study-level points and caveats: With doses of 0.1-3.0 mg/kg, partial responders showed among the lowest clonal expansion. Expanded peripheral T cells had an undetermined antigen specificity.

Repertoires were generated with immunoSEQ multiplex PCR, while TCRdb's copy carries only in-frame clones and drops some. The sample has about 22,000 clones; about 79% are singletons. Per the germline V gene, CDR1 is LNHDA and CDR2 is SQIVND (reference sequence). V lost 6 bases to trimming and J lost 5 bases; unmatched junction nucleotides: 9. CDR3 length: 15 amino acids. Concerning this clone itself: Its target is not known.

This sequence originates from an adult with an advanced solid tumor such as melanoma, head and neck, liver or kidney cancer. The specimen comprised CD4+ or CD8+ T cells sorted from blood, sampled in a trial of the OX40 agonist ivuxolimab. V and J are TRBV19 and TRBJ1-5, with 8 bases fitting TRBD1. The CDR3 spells CASRSPRGRDQPQHF. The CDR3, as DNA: TGTGCCAGTAGATCCCCCAGGGGGCGCGATCAGCCCCAGCATTTT.